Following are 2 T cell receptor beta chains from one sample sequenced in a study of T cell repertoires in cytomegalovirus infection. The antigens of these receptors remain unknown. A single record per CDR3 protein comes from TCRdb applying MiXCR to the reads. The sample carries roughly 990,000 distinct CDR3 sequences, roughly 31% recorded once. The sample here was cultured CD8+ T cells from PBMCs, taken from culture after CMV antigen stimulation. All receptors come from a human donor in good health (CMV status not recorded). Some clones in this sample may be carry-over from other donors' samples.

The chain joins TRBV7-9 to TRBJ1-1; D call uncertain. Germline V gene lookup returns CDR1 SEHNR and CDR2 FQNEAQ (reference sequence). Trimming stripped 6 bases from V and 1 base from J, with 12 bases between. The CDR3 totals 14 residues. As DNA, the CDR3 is TGTGCCAGCAGACAAGGCGGGGAGAACACTGAAGCTTTCTTT. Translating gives CASRQGGENTEAFF.

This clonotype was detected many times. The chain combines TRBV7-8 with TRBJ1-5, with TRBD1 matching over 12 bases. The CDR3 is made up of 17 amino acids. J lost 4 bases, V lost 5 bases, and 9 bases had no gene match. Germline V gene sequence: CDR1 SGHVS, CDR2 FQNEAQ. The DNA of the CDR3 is TGTGCCAGCAGCAATGGGGGACAGGGGGCTGGAAATCAGCCCCAGCATTTT. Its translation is CASSNGGQGAGNQPQHF.